This TCR beta chain was identified during a study of cytomegalovirus exposure and HLA in healthy donors. Study as a whole: The Caucasian-associated ancestry cluster held under 90% of under 450 genotyped donors.

This CDR3 has 14 residues. CDR1 is SGHRS and CDR2 is YFSETQ in the germline V gene. Deletions cut 7 bases from V and 6 bases from J, with 18 bases between. 13 Jbeta primers and 60 Vbeta primers were used for the PCR. Libraries were prepared by immunoSEQ multiplex PCR; TCRdb keeps only in-frame clonotypes and omits some of them. The table includes 100,000 to 150,000 clones, less than 80% detected once. The donors were healthy bone marrow donors. Sequenced input: PBMCs. This sequence originates from a woman aged 45-60 years in good health and CMV-seronegative. The chain has TRBV5-1 and TRBJ2-3; the D gene is possibly TRBD1 (5 bases). The CDR3 is CASGPTEGADTQYF. CDR3 in DNA: TGCGCCAGCGGCCCTACTGAAGGGGCGGATACGCAGTATTTT. The whole variable domain, filled in from reference TRBV5-1 and TRBJ2-3, reads KAGVTQTPRYLIKTRGQQVTLSCSPISGHRSVSWYQQTPGQGLQFLFEYFSETQRNKGNFPGRFSGRQFSNSRSEMNVSTLELGDSALYLCASGPTEGADTQYFGPGTRLTVL.